This TCR beta chain was sequenced during a study of T cell repertoires in cytomegalovirus infection. This clonotype showed up just once. TCRdb itself ran the reads through MiXCR, one entry per CDR3 protein. The data hold fewer than 550,000 distinct CDR3 sequences, with approximately 26% observed a single time. Germline V CDR1 and CDR2: DFQATT, SNEGSKA (reference sequence). This CDR3 is 14 amino acids long. The ends were cut back, 3 bases at V and 0 bases at J, with 10 bases in the middle. This TCR was recovered from a human donor in good health (CMV status not recorded). Some clones in this sample may be carry-over from other donors' samples. Material: PBMCs. The genes are TRBV20-1 and TRBJ2-3; no definite D call. The CDR3 DNA sequence: TGCAGTGCTAGGCCCGCCGTCAGCACAGATACGCAGTATTTT. This encodes CSARPAVSTDTQYF.